This entry lists 30 T cell receptor beta chains sequenced from one sample in a study of cytomegalovirus exposure and HLA in healthy donors. PCR primers comprised 60 Vbeta and 13 Jbeta primers. Assay: immunoSEQ multiplex PCR; the TCRdb copy retains only in-frame clones and omits some. The table includes 150,000 or so clones, around 88% detected once. Sequencing input: PBMCs. These receptors came from a woman aged 18-29 years in good health and CMV-seronegative.

The gene calls are TRBV28 and TRBJ1-1; D not resolved. CDR1 is MDHEN and CDR2 is SYDVKM in the germline V gene. The V gene lost 6 bases and the J gene lost 5 bases, with 16 bases spanning the gap. The CDR3 totals 14 residues. The CDR3 bases are TGTGCCAGCAGCCACCCTAACCGAGAGACTGAAGCTTTCTTT. Translated: CASSHPNRETEAFF. Drawing the rest from reference TRBV28 and TRBJ1-1, the complete variable domain is DVKVTQSSRYLVKRTGEKVFLECVQDMDHENMFWYRQDPGLGLRLIYFSYDVKMKEKGDIPEGYSVSREKKERFSLILESASTNQTSMYLCASSHPNRETEAFFGQGTRLTVV.

The rearrangement links TRBV2 to TRBJ1-2, with D possibly matching TRBD1 (6 bases). Trimming pared 3 bases from V and 4 bases from J, leaving 12 bases between. Germline-derived CDR1 and CDR2 are SNHLY and FYNNEI. The CDR3 loop spans 14 amino acids. The CDR3 nucleotides read TGTGCCAGCAGTGAGGGGGGGCGCGGCTATGGCTACACCTTC. Its protein is CASSEGGRGYGYTF.

The chain recombines TRBV18 with TRBJ2-7, with D maybe TRBD1 (5 bases). V was pared by 6 bases and J by 2 bases, with 11 bases between. The CDR3 has 13 residues. Germline loops: CDR1 KGHSH, CDR2 LQKENI. For the CDR3, the DNA is TGTGCCAGCTCGCAGGGTAGTCCCTACGAGCAGTACTTC. This translates into CASSQGSPYEQYF.

The CDR3 sequence is CASTLGQAVTGELFF. The CDR3 bases are TGTGCCAGCACCCTAGGACAGGCCGTGACCGGGGAGCTGTTTTTT. V is TRBV2 and J is TRBJ2-2; 7 bases are shared with TRBD1. The CDR3 has 15 amino acids. Looked up from germline, CDR1 is SNHLY and CDR2 is FYNNEI. The ends lost 7 bases at V and 5 bases at J; junction bases unmatched: 10.

To note about this clone: This sample also contains other DNA sequences that code for the same CDR3. The gene calls are TRBV27 and TRBJ2-7, with 12 bases lining up with TRBD2. This CDR3 is built from 17 residues. Germline CDR1 reads MNHEY; CDR2 reads SMNVEV (reference sequence). V trimming: 5 bases; J trimming: 2 bases; junction bases outside the gene matches: 10. This chain's CDR3 is CASSHRSTSGGPYEQYF. CDR3 bases: TGTGCCAGCAGTCACCGTTCGACTAGCGGGGGACCCTACGAGCAGTACTTC.

The chain has TRBV7-2 and TRBJ2-5, with 8 nucleotides matching TRBD2. Trimming removed 5 bases from V and 5 bases from J; junction bases left unmatched: 4. The CDR3 covers 13 residues. The germline V gene has CDR1 SGHTA and CDR2 FQGNSA. The CDR3 loop is CASSRGGPETQYF. CDR3 coding DNA: TGTGCCAGCAGCCGGGGGGGCCCCGAGACCCAGTACTTC.

This chain connects TRBV5-6 to TRBJ2-1, with 10 bases that match TRBD2. This CDR3 region has 12 residues. From germline, CDR1 is SGHDT and CDR2 YYEEEE. Losses at the gene ends were 4 bases for V and 10 bases for J; bases not matched to a gene: 2. CDR3 amino acids: CASSPGLAEQFF. DNA of the CDR3: TGTGCCAGCAGCCCGGGACTAGCGGAGCAGTTCTTC.

This clone appeared a few times. This chain uses TRBV4-1 with TRBJ1-5; the D gene is possibly TRBD1 (6 bases). Germline CDR1 is MGHRA and CDR2 is YSYEKL. The length of the CDR3 is 15 residues. Trimming took 2 bases from V and 12 from J, leaving 20 bases between them. The DNA for the CDR3 is TGCGCCAGCAGCCAATATCAGGGGAATCTGTATTACCAGCATTTT. This sequence encodes CASSQYQGNLYYQHF.

The chain employs TRBV15 and TRBJ2-1; 9 nucleotides align to TRBD1. J gave up 7 bases and V 0 bases, and 10 bases lay outside the gene matches. The CDR3 is 17 residues long. Germline V gene lookup returns CDR1 LNHNV and CDR2 YYDKDF (reference sequence). The CDR3 loop reads CATSREAGQGFRNEQFF. In DNA, the CDR3 is TGTGCCACCAGCAGAGAGGCGGGACAGGGTTTTCGAAATGAGCAGTTCTTC.

V usage is TRBV18 and J usage is TRBJ1-6; TRBD1 is a possible D gene (5 bases). V was shortened by 6 bases and J by 8 bases, with 11 bases between the two germline ends. The CDR3 has 13 residues. CDR1 is KGHSH and CDR2 is LQKENI in the germline V gene. CDR3 nucleotide sequence: TGTGCCAGCTCCGCGGGGGGGGATTCACCCCTCCACTTT. Amino acids: CASSAGGDSPLHF.

J is TRBJ1-5 and V is TRBV10-3; perhaps TRBD1 as D (6 bases). This CDR3 is 15 amino acids long. The ends were cut back, 5 bases at V and 4 bases at J, with 15 bases in the middle. The germline V gene has CDR1 ENHRY and CDR2 SYGVKD. The CDR3 DNA reads as TGTGCCATCAGTCTTCTAGGGGGTCCGAATCAGCCCCAGCATTTT. Its protein product is CAISLLGGPNQPQHF.

Only a few counts were recorded for this clone. V and J are TRBV28 and TRBJ1-4; a weak D match, TRBD1 (6 bases). Germline lookup yields CDR1 MDHEN and CDR2 SYDVKM. Trimming left V 4 bases short and J 5 bases short, with 14 bases between. CDR3 length: 15 amino acids. The CDR3 is CASSYRQVTNEKLFF. The CDR3 coding sequence is TGTGCCAGCAGTTACCGACAGGTTACGAATGAAAAACTGTTTTTT. Combining the CDR3 with reference TRBV28 and TRBJ1-4 gives the whole variable domain DVKVTQSSRYLVKRTGEKVFLECVQDMDHENMFWYRQDPGLGLRLIYFSYDVKMKEKGDIPEGYSVSREKKERFSLILESASTNQTSMYLCASSYRQVTNEKLFFGSGTQLSVL.

The chain carries TRBV28 and TRBJ2-7; perhaps TRBD2 as D (7 bases). The V end lost 6 bases, the J end lost 9 bases, and 15 bases lay between the germline ends. The CDR3 is 12 residues long. Germline CDR1 is MDHEN and CDR2 is SYDVKM. This chain's CDR3 is CASSRGGVRQYF. In DNA form, the CDR3 reads TGTGCCAGCAGCCGAGGGGGGGTAAGGCAGTACTTC.

This rearrangement joins TRBV7-9 to TRBJ2-1; the match to TRBD2 covers 8 bases. V shed 1 base, J shed 8 bases, and the junction held 7 bases outside the gene matches. CDR3 length: 15 residues. Looked up from germline, CDR1 is SEHNR and CDR2 is FQNEAQ (reference sequence). DNA for the CDR3: TGTGCCAGCAGCTTAGATCCGGGACTAGACCATGAGCAGTTCTTC. As protein: CASSLDPGLDHEQFF.

The chain employs TRBV28 and TRBJ2-3, with D hard to call. CDR1 is MDHEN, CDR2 SYDVKM, per germline. V gave up 2 bases and J gave up 0 bases, with 3 bases separating them. The CDR3 spans 13 residues. Here the CDR3 DNA reads TGTGCCAGCAGTTTACAGAGCACAGATACGCAGTATTTT. The encoded protein is CASSLQSTDTQYF.

This clone occurred once. The chain uses TRBV6-6 and TRBJ1-2; TRBD1 might be the D (5 bases). The CDR3 extends over 12 amino acids. V lost 6 bases to trimming and J lost 6 bases, with 11 bases between them. CDR1 is MNHNY and CDR2 is SVGAGI in the germline V gene (reference sequence). This chain's CDR3 is CASRDLRDGYTF. Written as DNA, the CDR3 is TGTGCCAGCAGGGACCTCAGGGATGGCTACACCTTC.

The CDR3 protein is CASSFMGRVTALDTQYF. The CDR3 DNA sequence: TGTGCCAGCAGTTTTATGGGTCGGGTAACGGCGTTAGATACGCAGTATTTT. The V and J genes are TRBV28 and TRBJ2-3; D is unresolved. Trimming removed 3 bases from V and 5 bases from J, with 21 bases in between. The length of the CDR3 is 17 residues. Germline CDR1 MDHEN, CDR2 SYDVKM.

The V call is TRBV4-1, the J call TRBJ2-5, with TRBD2 matching 8 bases. CDR1 is MGHRA and CDR2 is YSYEKL in the germline V gene. V gave up 1 base and J gave up 6 bases; unmatched junction bases: 10. The CDR3 length is 16 residues. Here the CDR3 DNA reads TGCGCCAGCAGCCAAGTATACAGCGGGGGCACCCAGACCCAGTACTTC. This sequence encodes CASSQVYSGGTQTQYF.

This clone turned up a few times. The chain couples TRBV5-6 to TRBJ2-7; 8 bases are a match to TRBD2. The V gene end was trimmed by 4 bases and the J gene end by 0 bases; junction bases not matched to a gene: 9. Germline CDR1 and CDR2: SGHDT and YYEEEE. There are 16 residues in the CDR3. This chain's CDR3 is CASSPYSGKSSYEQYF. The CDR3 bases are TGTGCCAGCAGCCCCTATAGCGGGAAGAGCTCCTACGAGCAGTACTTC.

The chain employs TRBV6-1 and TRBJ1-3, with D perhaps matching TRBD1 (5 bases). Per the germline V gene, CDR1 is MNHNS and CDR2 is SASEGT. Trimming took 7 bases from V and 0 from J, leaving 13 bases between them. This CDR3 comprises 15 residues. The CDR3 coding sequence is TGTGCCAGCATAATCGGGAGGGGCTCTGGAAACACCATATATTTT. It is translated as CASIIGRGSGNTIYF.

CDR3 bases: TGTGCCAGCGGGTGGAGCGGGTCCGGGGCCAACGTCCTGACTTTC. Translation gives CASGWSGSGANVLTF. The chain joins TRBV2 to TRBJ2-6; perhaps TRBD2 as D (6 bases). This CDR3 is 15 amino acids long. The germline gives CDR1 SNHLY, CDR2 FYNNEI. Trimming took 8 bases from V and 4 from J, leaving 15 bases between them.

This chain connects TRBV5-4 to TRBJ1-6; TRBD1 matches 7 bases. Germline-derived CDR1 and CDR2 are SGHNT and YYREEE (reference sequence). V shed 3 bases, J shed 8 bases, and the junction held 8 bases outside the gene matches. CDR3 size: 15 residues. The CDR3 nucleotides are TGTGCCAGCAGCTACCGAGACAGGGACTATTCACCCCTCCACTTT. Translation: CASSYRDRDYSPLHF.

The V gene is TRBV5-1, the J gene TRBJ1-5; TRBD1 is a possible D gene (5 bases). The germline V and J ends were trimmed by 4 bases and 5 bases, with 13 bases remaining between them. Germline values: CDR1 SGHRS, CDR2 YFSETQ. The CDR3 is 14 amino acids. The CDR3: CASSPQGGDQPQHF. The DNA of the CDR3 is TGCGCCAGCAGCCCTCAGGGCGGGGATCAGCCCCAGCATTTT. Together with reference TRBV5-1 and TRBJ1-5, the CDR3 gives the full variable domain: KAGVTQTPRYLIKTRGQQVTLSCSPISGHRSVSWYQQTPGQGLQFLFEYFSETQRNKGNFPGRFSGRQFSNSRSEMNVSTLELGDSALYLCASSPQGGDQPQHFGDGTRLSIL.

This clone was seen a single time. This chain links TRBV7-9 with TRBJ2-1; possible D gene TRBD2, 6 bases. The germline V gene encodes CDR1 SEHNR and CDR2 FQNEAQ (reference sequence). The CDR3 length is 14 residues. Trimming removed 5 bases from V and 3 bases from J, with 11 bases in between. The CDR3 region is CASSIPGVYNEQFF. In DNA form, the CDR3 reads TGTGCCAGCAGCATTCCGGGAGTCTACAATGAGCAGTTCTTC.

The rearrangement joins TRBV27 to TRBJ2-7; possible D gene TRBD1, 5 bases. Germline lookup yields CDR1 MNHEY and CDR2 SMNVEV (reference sequence). V shed 0 bases and J shed 3 bases, with 6 bases lying between them. The CDR3 has 13 residues. The CDR3: CASSLSGDYEQYF. DNA for the CDR3: TGTGCCAGCAGTTTATCAGGGGACTACGAGCAGTACTTC.

This clone occurred once. For the CDR3, the DNA is TGTGCCAGCCCAAGCTACACCTTC. This gives the protein CASPSYTF. The genes are TRBV6-1 and TRBJ1-2, with D hard to call. V dropped 8 bases and J dropped 9 bases, with 4 bases sitting between them. The CDR3 totals 8 residues. Germline-derived CDR1 and CDR2 are MNHNS and SASEGT.

The chain uses TRBV6-5 and TRBJ2-7, with D perhaps TRBD1 (6 bases). This CDR3 spans 14 amino acids. Trimming removed 6 bases at V and 3 bases at J, with 15 bases between. CDR1 and CDR2 from the germline V gene are MNHEY and SVGAGI. The CDR3 sequence: CASRGLGQGYEQYF. CDR3 in DNA: TGTGCCAGCAGGGGATTGGGACAAGGCTACGAGCAGTACTTC.

V gene TRBV7-2 combines with J gene TRBJ1-5; 10 bases are a match to TRBD1. V lost 2 bases to trimming and J lost 7 bases; unmatched junction nucleotides: 8. The CDR3 length is 16 residues. CDR1 is SGHTA, CDR2 FQGNSA, per germline. In DNA form, the CDR3 reads TGTGCCAGCAGCTTACGGACAGGGGGGGCGGAACAGCCCCAGCATTTT. As protein: CASSLRTGGAEQPQHF.

The CDR3 region is CACEGTPSSGANVLTF. CDR3 coding DNA: TGTGCCTGTGAGGGGACTCCGAGCTCTGGGGCCAACGTCCTGACTTTC. This chain joins TRBV30 and TRBJ2-6; a possible D gene is TRBD2 (6 bases). Trimming took 6 bases from V and 0 from J, leaving 15 bases between them. This CDR3 comprises 16 residues. Germline V lookup: CDR1 GTSNPN, CDR2 SVGIG (reference sequence).

The chain couples TRBV5-1 to TRBJ2-2; D perhaps matches TRBD1 (6 bases). The CDR3 totals 14 residues. V lost 2 bases to trimming and J lost 2 bases, with 7 bases between them. Germline V gene sequence: CDR1 SGHRS, CDR2 YFSETQ. This CDR3 is CASSFGTNTGELFF. In DNA form, the CDR3 reads TGCGCCAGCAGCTTCGGGACAAACACCGGGGAGCTGTTTTTT.